Listed here are 5 T cell receptor beta chains from one sample, sequenced in a study of blood T cell repertoires in COVID-19. Only in-frame clones appear in the TCRdb table, and some are missing; sequencing was by immunoSEQ multiplex PCR. The sample holds more than 45,000 clones; 82% are singletons and the top ten take under 25%. Sequencing used peripheral blood. The receptors here all came from a woman in her fifties or sixties with acute or convalescent COVID-19.

The rearrangement joins TRBV10-1 to TRBJ2-3, with D possibly matching TRBD1 (5 bases). Germline V gene sequence: CDR1 WNHNN, CDR2 SYGVQD (reference sequence). V gave up 2 bases and J gave up 0 bases, with 6 bases separating them. The length of the CDR3 is 14 residues. Here the CDR3 DNA reads TGCGCCAGCAGTGAGACAGGTAGCACAGATACGCAGTATTTT. This translates into CASSETGSTDTQYF.

With regard to this clone: At the DNA level, this CDR3 is encoded by other sequences in the same sample as well. The V gene is TRBV2, the J gene TRBJ2-7; D is undetermined. V lost 5 bases, J lost 1 base, and 3 bases lay in between. The germline V gene encodes CDR1 SNHLY and CDR2 FYNNEI. The CDR3 is 11 amino acids. CDR3 nucleotides: TGTGCCAGCAGTCTGTCCTACGAGCAGTACTTC. Protein: CASSLSYEQYF. The full variable domain, in which reference TRBV2 and TRBJ2-7 provide the parts outside the CDR3, is EPEVTQTPSHQVTQMGQEVILRCVPISNHLYFYWYRQILGQKVEFLVSFYNNEISEKSEIFDDQFSVERPDGSNFTLKIRSTKLEDSAMYFCASSLSYEQYFGPGTRLTVT.

The chain employs TRBV28 and TRBJ2-1; 7 bases fit TRBD2. The V segment lost 6 bases and the J segment 10 bases; nucleotides outside the gene matches: 12. CDR3 length: 14 amino acids. The V gene's germline CDR1 is MDHEN and CDR2 SYDVKM. This chain's CDR3 is CASRQKGRVDEQFF. DNA for the CDR3: TGTGCCAGCAGACAAAAGGGGAGGGTCGACGAGCAGTTCTTC.

V usage is TRBV18 and J usage is TRBJ2-5, with 7 bases fitting TRBD2. CDR1 is KGHSH and CDR2 is LQKENI in the germline V gene. J gave up 2 bases and V 6 bases, and 9 bases lay outside the gene matches. The CDR3 sequence is 15 residues long. CDR3 DNA sequence: TGTGCCAGCTCCCCGGCTGGGGGGGTTCAAGAGACCCAGTACTTC. It translates to CASSPAGGVQETQYF.

The chain joins TRBV6-5 to TRBJ1-2; possibly TRBD1 for D (6 bases). The CDR3 contains 13 residues. V was pared by 10 bases and J by 5 bases, with 17 bases between. Germline CDR1 is MNHEY and CDR2 is SVGAGI. CDR3 DNA sequence: TGTGCCACCGACAGACAGGCAGAATATGGCTACACCTTC. This sequence encodes CATDRQAEYGYTF.